This T cell receptor (beta chain) was observed in a study of cytomegalovirus exposure and HLA in healthy donors. Findings and limits, study-wide: At a 0.05 false discovery rate, a later analysis found 18,000 or so TCR beta sequences to be associated with HLA alleles. Most TCRs appeared rarely, but some public TCRs recurred in many donors. Because they were indistinguishable, some V segments, including TRBV6-2 and TRBV6-3, were excluded.

Remarks on this clone: As yet, its antigen is unknown.

PCR was performed using 60 Vbeta and 13 Jbeta primers. Libraries were prepared by immunoSEQ multiplex PCR; TCRdb keeps only in-frame clonotypes and omits some of them. The sample lists some 120,000 clones, under 90% occurring once. The CDR3 runs 15 residues. Germline CDR1 MDHEN, CDR2 SYDVKM. V was shortened by 6 bases and J by 6 bases, with 18 bases between the two germline ends. The chain recombines TRBV28 with TRBJ1-5; tentatively, D is TRBD1 (5 bases). Sequences were obtained from PBMCs. The origin of this receptor is a woman under 40 in good health and CMV-seronegative. For the CDR3, the DNA is TGTGCCAGCAGCTTTACTCATCAGGGTTTTCAGCCCCAGCATTTT. Protein sequence: CASSFTHQGFQPQHF.